This T cell receptor beta chain is drawn from a study of shared clonotypes between healthy human individuals. Germline lookup yields CDR1 MDHEN and CDR2 SYDVKM. The ends were cut back, 8 bases at V and 6 bases at J, with 8 bases in the middle. The CDR3 runs to 11 residues. Libraries were prepared by immunoSEQ multiplex PCR; TCRdb keeps only in-frame clonotypes and omits some of them. The data show around 1,100,000 clones, approximately 80% seen once. This clone was recorded a few times. Splitting of CD4+ cells produced CD45RA+ naive and CD45RA-negative memory subsets. Sequences were obtained from memory CD4+ T cells from PBMCs. As to subset: CD45RA-negative fraction. The chain employs TRBV28 and TRBJ2-1; D remains ambiguous. The receptor was derived from a man between 18 and 35 years old in good health. Some clones in this sample may be carry-over from other donors' samples. DNA for the CDR3: TGTGCCAGCTGGGTAGGCAATGAGCAGTTCTTC. Protein: CASWVGNEQFF. Variable domain in full (rest from reference TRBV28 and TRBJ2-1): DVKVTQSSRYLVKRTGEKVFLECVQDMDHENMFWYRQDPGLGLRLIYFSYDVKMKEKGDIPEGYSVSREKKERFSLILESASTNQTSMYLCASWVGNEQFFGPGTRLTVL.